A selection of T cell receptor beta chains follows, all from one sample in a study of technical replicates of blood from a few donors. The protocol was immunoSEQ multiplex PCR, while the TCRdb copy is restricted to in-frame clones and leaves out a portion. Of approximately 70,000 clones listed, approximately 91% are singletons. The sequenced sample was PBMCs. The source of these receptors is a human donor in good health. Some clones in this sample may be carry-over from other donors' samples. The CDR3 runs from the conserved cysteine through the conserved F or W. A D gene is named only where the DNA matches it firmly. Size values are once, few and many counts, or a class for expanded clones, and some rows have none.

v_gene	j_gene	abundance	d_gene	CDR3aa	CDR3nt
TRBV10-1	TRBJ2-7	NA	NA	CASSESFLGRLYEQYF	TGCGCCAGCAGTGAGTCGTTTTTAGGGAGGCTCTACGAGCAGTACTTC
TRBV4-1	TRBJ1-2	NA	NA	CASSQDRGKNYGYTF	TGCGCCAGCAGCCAAGACAGGGGTAAAAACTATGGCTACACCTTC
TRBV7-6	TRBJ2-1	NA	TRBD1	CASSLEVWDRGYNEQFF	TGTGCCAGCAGCTTAGAGGTCTGGGACAGGGGTTACAATGAGCAGTTCTTC
TRBV5-5	TRBJ1-3	NA	NA	CASKATGSGNTIYF	TGTGCCAGCAAGGCCACAGGCTCTGGAAACACCATATATTTT
TRBV5-4	TRBJ2-3	few	TRBD1	CASSLVGQGADTQYF	TGTGCCAGCAGCTTGGTAGGCCAGGGGGCAGATACGCAGTATTTT
TRBV7-3	TRBJ2-1	NA	TRBD2	CASSLTPSGGHSYNEQFF	TGTGCCAGCAGCTTAACCCCCAGCGGGGGGCACTCCTACAATGAGCAGTTCTTC
TRBV5-8	TRBJ2-7	NA	TRBD1	CASSLSGQSYEQYF	TGTGCCAGCAGCTTGTCGGGACAGAGCTACGAGCAGTACTTC
TRBV6-1	TRBJ2-7	NA	NA	CASNSATLTYEQYF	TGTGCCAGCAACAGTGCCACCTTAACCTACGAGCAGTACTTC
TRBV30	TRBJ1-6	NA	NA	CAWSVRGYNSPLHF	TGTGCCTGGAGTGTACGGGGTTATAATTCACCCCTCCACTTT
TRBV5-1	TRBJ1-3	NA	NA	CASSTNDRPSGNTIYF	TGCGCCAGCAGCACCAATGACAGGCCCTCTGGAAACACCATATATTTT
TRBV7-2	TRBJ1-4	NA	TRBD1	CASSLRTGLYQEKLFF	TGTGCCAGCAGCCTCCGGACAGGGCTGTATCAAGAAAAACTGTTTTTT